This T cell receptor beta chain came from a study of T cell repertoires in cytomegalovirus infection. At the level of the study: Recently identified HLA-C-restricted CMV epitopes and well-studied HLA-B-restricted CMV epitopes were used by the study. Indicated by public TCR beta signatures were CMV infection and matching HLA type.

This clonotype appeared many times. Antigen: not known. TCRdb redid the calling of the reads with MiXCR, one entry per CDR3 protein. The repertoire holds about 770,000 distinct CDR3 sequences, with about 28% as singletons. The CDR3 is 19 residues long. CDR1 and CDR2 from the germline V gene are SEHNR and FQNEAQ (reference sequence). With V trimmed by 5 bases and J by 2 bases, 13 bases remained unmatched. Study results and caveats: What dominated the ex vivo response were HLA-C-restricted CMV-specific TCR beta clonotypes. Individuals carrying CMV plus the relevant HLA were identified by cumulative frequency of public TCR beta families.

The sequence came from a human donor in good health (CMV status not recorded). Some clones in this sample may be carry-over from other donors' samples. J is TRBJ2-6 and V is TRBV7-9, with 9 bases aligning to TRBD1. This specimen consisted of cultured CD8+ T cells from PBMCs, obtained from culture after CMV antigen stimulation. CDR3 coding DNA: TGTGCCAGCAGCACGTTCCGGGACAGGGTAGTTGCTGGGGCCAACGTCCTGACTTTC. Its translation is CASSTFRDRVVAGANVLTF.